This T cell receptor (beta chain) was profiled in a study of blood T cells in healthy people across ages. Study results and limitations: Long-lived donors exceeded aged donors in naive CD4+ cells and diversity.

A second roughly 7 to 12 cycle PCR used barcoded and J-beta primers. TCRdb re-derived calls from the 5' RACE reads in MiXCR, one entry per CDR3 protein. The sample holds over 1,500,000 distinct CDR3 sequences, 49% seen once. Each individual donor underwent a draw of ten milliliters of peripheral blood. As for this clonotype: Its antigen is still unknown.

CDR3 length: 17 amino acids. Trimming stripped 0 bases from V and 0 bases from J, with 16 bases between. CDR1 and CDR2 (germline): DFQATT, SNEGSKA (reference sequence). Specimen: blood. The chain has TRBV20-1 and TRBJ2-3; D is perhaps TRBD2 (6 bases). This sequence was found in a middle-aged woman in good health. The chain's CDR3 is CSARDRGGGGSTDTQYF. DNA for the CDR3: TGCAGTGCTAGAGATCGGGGTGGTGGGGGGAGCACAGATACGCAGTATTTT.